A selection of T cell receptor beta chains follows, all from one sample in a study of blood T cell repertoires in COVID-19. Assay used: immunoSEQ multiplex PCR; TCRdb lists only in-frame clones, some missing. The table has 330,000 or so clones, about nine tenths seen once. The sample taken for sequencing was peripheral blood. The receptors derive from a man in his thirties or forties with COVID-19, enrolled during active disease. The CDR3 runs from the conserved cysteine through the conserved F or W. The D gene is left open where the match is weak. Some rows mark clone size as missing; the rest say once, few, many or name a class of expanded clone.

V: TRBV7-3; D: -; size: -; J: TRBJ2-1; DNA: TGTGCCAGCAGCGGCCAGGGACACCTCCATATCAATGAGCAGTTCTTC; CDR3: CASSGQGHLHINEQFF
V: TRBV11-1; D: TRBD1; size: -; J: TRBJ2-7; DNA: TGTGCCAGCGGACAGGGGTACTACGAGCAGTACTTC; CDR3: CASGQGYYEQYF
V: TRBV27; D: -; size: -; J: TRBJ1-6; DNA: TGTGCCAGCAGTTTCTGGTCGGCGGAAGGTCGCCGCGGGGGTAATTCACCCCTCCACTTT; CDR3: CASSFWSAEGRRGGNSPLHF
V: TRBV24-1; D: -; size: -; J: TRBJ2-5; DNA: TGTGCCACCAGTGATCTGACTTTGGGCCAAGAGACCCAGTACTTC; CDR3: CATSDLTLGQETQYF
V: TRBV10-3; D: TRBD1; size: -; J: TRBJ1-2; DNA: TGTGCCAGACAGGGAACGTACTATGGCTACACCTTC; CDR3: CARQGTYYGYTF
V: TRBV9; D: TRBD1; size: -; J: TRBJ1-2; DNA: TGTGCCAGCAGCCCCCAGGGGGTCAACTATGGCTACACCTTC; CDR3: CASSPQGVNYGYTF
V: TRBV6-2/TRBV6-3; D: TRBD2; size: -; J: TRBJ2-1; DNA: TGTGCCAGCAGTTACTCGGCCGGGACTAGTAGTATTGGCAATGAGCAGTTCTTC; CDR3: CASSYSAGTSSIGNEQFF
V: TRBV6-5; D: -; size: -; J: TRBJ1-1; DNA: TGTGCCAGCAGTTACTTCGCAGGATATGAAGCTTTCTTT; CDR3: CASSYFAGYEAFF
V: TRBV19; D: -; size: -; J: TRBJ2-7; DNA: TGTGCCAGTAGTCTGAGTGGGCAATCCTACGAGCAGTACTTC; CDR3: CASSLSGQSYEQYF
V: TRBV19; D: TRBD1; size: -; J: TRBJ1-5; DNA: TGTGCCAGTAGTCTCCACCGGGACAGGGGGGTGGATAGCAATCAGCCCCAGCATTTT; CDR3: CASSLHRDRGVDSNQPQHF
V: TRBV6-6; D: TRBD1; size: -; J: TRBJ1-2; DNA: TGTGCCAGCAGTTACACGGGGACAGGGGGCTCCGGTGGCTACACCTTC; CDR3: CASSYTGTGGSGGYTF
V: TRBV7-3; D: -; size: once; J: TRBJ2-1; DNA: TGTGCCAGCAGCCCCACAAACACCCATGAGCAGTTCTTC; CDR3: CASSPTNTHEQFF
V: TRBV6-5; D: -; size: -; J: TRBJ2-2; DNA: TGTGCCAGCAGTTATTATGGGGAGCTGTTTTTT; CDR3: CASSYYGELFF
V: TRBV3-1/TRBV3-2; D: -; size: -; J: TRBJ2-5; DNA: TGTGCCAGCAGCCAGAGGGGGGGAACGGAGACCCAGTACTTC; CDR3: CASSQRGGTETQYF
V: TRBV19; D: -; size: few; J: TRBJ1-5; DNA: TGTGCCAGTACCGCCGACAGGATGGATCAGCCCCAGCATTTT; CDR3: CASTADRMDQPQHF
V: TRBV19; D: TRBD2; size: -; J: TRBJ2-3; DNA: TGTGCCAGTAGCAGCGCCGGGACTAGCGGGGCCGGCACAGATACGCAGTATTTT; CDR3: CASSSAGTSGAGTDTQYF
V: TRBV18; D: -; size: -; J: TRBJ2-1; DNA: TGTGCCAGCTCACCGGGCCACAATGAGCAGTTCTTC; CDR3: CASSPGHNEQFF
V: TRBV6-2/TRBV6-3; D: TRBD2; size: -; J: TRBJ2-1; DNA: TGTGCCAGCAGCGAGGCTAGCGGCTCCTACAATGAGCAGTTCTTC; CDR3: CASSEASGSYNEQFF
V: TRBV2; D: -; size: -; J: TRBJ2-5; DNA: TGTGCCAGCAAGGGGGGGCGCCAAGAGACCCAGTACTTC; CDR3: CASKGGRQETQYF
V: TRBV4-2; D: TRBD2; size: -; J: TRBJ2-3; DNA: TGTGCCAGCAGCCACGCCGCGACTAGCAGCACAGATACGCAGTATTTT; CDR3: CASSHAATSSTDTQYF
V: TRBV7-2; D: -; size: -; J: TRBJ1-2; DNA: TGTGCCAGCAGCTTAGACGGGACTTCGTTAAACTATGGCTACACCTTC; CDR3: CASSLDGTSLNYGYTF
V: TRBV28; D: -; size: -; J: TRBJ1-5; DNA: TGTGCCAGCAGTTTATGGGGGGCAGAATTCAATCAGCCCCAGCATTTT; CDR3: CASSLWGAEFNQPQHF
V: TRBV18; D: -; size: -; J: TRBJ2-7; DNA: TGTGCCAGCTCACCCGGGTCTAATAAGAACGAGCAGTACTTC; CDR3: CASSPGSNKNEQYF
V: TRBV6-2/TRBV6-3; D: TRBD1; size: -; J: TRBJ1-6; DNA: TGTGCCAGCAGCCCACAGGGGTTTAATTCACCCCTCCACTTT; CDR3: CASSPQGFNSPLHF
V: TRBV5-4; D: TRBD1; size: -; J: TRBJ2-7; DNA: TGTGCCAGCAGCAGCCGGGACAGTCCCTACGAGCAGTACTTC; CDR3: CASSSRDSPYEQYF
V: TRBV20-1; D: -; size: -; J: TRBJ1-5; DNA: TGCAGTGCTAGTCCCAACAATCAGCCCCAGCATTTT; CDR3: CSASPNNQPQHF
V: TRBV2; D: TRBD1; size: -; J: TRBJ2-4; DNA: TGTGCCAGCAGCGTGGGACAGGGGAACATTCAGTACTTC; CDR3: CASSVGQGNIQYF
V: TRBV7-3; D: -; size: -; J: TRBJ2-2; DNA: TGTGCCAGCAGCACCGGACAACCGAACACCGGGGAGCTGTTTTTT; CDR3: CASSTGQPNTGELFF